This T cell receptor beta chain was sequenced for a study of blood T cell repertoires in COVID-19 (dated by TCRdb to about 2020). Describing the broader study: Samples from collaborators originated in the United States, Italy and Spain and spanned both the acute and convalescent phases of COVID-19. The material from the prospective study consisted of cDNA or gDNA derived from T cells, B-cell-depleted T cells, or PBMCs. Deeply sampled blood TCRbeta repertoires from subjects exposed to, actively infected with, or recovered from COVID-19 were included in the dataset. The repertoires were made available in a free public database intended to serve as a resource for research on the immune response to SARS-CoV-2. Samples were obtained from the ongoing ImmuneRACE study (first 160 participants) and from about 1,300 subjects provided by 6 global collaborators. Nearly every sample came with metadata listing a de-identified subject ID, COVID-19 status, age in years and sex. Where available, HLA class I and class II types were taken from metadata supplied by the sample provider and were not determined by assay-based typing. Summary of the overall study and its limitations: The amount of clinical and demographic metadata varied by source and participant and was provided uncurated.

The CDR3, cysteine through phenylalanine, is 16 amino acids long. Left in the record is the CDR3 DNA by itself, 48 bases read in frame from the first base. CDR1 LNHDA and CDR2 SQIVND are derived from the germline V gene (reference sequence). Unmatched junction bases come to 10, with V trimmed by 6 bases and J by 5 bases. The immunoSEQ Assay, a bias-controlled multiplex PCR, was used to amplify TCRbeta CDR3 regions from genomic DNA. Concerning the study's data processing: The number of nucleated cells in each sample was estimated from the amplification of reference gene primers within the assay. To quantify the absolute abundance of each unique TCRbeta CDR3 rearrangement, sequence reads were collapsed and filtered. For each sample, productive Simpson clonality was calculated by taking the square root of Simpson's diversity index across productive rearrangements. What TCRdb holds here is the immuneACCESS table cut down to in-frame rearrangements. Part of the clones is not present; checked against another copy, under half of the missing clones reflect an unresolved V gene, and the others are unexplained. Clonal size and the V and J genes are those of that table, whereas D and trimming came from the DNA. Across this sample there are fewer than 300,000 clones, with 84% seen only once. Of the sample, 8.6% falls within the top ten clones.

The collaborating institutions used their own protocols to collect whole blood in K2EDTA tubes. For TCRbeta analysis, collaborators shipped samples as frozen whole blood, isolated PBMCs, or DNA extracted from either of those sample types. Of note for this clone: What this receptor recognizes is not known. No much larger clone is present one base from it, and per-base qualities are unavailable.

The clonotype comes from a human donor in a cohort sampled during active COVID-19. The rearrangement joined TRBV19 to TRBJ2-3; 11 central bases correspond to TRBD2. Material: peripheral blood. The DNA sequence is TGTGCCAGTAGGCCTTTACTAGCGGGAGTTCAAGATACGCAGTATTTT. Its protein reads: CASRPLLAGVQDTQYF.